A selection of T cell receptor beta chains follows, all from one sample in a study of T-cell memory formation after mild COVID-19. In TCRdb, the 5' RACE reads were re-called with MiXCR into one record per CDR3 protein. The data show about 360,000 distinct CDR3 sequences, roughly 14% seen once. The sample comprised PBMCs or a T cell subset sorted from them (not recorded which). Receptors originate from a man aged 18-30 years who had mild COVID-19 (a few samples of this study predate the infection). Cell type and time point are not known. Both conserved end residues are part of each CDR3. Each record gives: V gene, clone size, J gene, CDR3 protein. A clone size is listed for some rows: how often the clone was seen (once, few, many), or a class if it is expanded.

TRBV5-1	few	TRBJ1-2	CASSDTQGAGYTF
TRBV14	NA	TRBJ2-5	CASSQDITAQETQYF
TRBV6-2/TRBV6-3	NA	TRBJ1-1	CASRSGVYTEAFF
TRBV3-1	NA	TRBJ1-4	CASSQESNGGKLFF
TRBV20-1	NA	TRBJ1-5	CSAQGGGNQPQHF
TRBV2	NA	TRBJ1-1	CASTQEGQGQTEAFF
TRBV6-1	few	TRBJ2-2	CASSERYPPSGGELFF
TRBV4-2	few	TRBJ1-4	CASSQDKGDRREKLFF
TRBV30	NA	TRBJ1-6	CACRQAVSYNSPLHF
TRBV5-1	NA	TRBJ1-5	CASSPAEAGQPQHF
TRBV2	few	TRBJ1-3	CASRTGYSGNTIYF